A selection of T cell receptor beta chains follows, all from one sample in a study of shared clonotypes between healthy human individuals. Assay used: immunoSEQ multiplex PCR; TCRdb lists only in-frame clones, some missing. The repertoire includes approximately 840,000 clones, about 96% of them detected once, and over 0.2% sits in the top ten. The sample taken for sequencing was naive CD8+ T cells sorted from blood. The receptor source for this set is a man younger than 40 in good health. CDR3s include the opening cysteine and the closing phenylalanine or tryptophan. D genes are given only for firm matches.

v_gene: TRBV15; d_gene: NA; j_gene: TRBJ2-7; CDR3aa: CATSRGGLDSSSYEQYF
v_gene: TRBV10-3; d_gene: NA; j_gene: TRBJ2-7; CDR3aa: CAISLDISYEQYF
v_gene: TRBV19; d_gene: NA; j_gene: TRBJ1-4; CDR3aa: CASISPGSVKLFF
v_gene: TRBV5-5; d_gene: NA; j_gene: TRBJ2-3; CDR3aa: CASSLGLLDTDTQYF
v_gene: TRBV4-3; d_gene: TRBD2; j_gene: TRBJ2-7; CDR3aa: CASSQGSGRRNEQYF
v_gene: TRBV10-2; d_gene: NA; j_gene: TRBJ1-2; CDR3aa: CASSEGDVSGYTF
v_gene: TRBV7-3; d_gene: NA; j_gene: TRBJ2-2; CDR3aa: CASSFSITGELFF
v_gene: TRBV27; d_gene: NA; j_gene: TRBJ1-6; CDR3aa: CASTPSYNSPLHF
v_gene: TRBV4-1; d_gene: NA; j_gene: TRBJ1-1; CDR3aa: CASSQGGNTEAFF
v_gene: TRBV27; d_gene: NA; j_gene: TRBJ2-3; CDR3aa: CASSPLVDTDTQYF
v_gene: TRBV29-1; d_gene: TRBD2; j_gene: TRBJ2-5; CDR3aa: CSVEKSAGVSIETQYF
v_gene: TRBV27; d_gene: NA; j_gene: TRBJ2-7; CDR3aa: CASSLSGTSYEQYF
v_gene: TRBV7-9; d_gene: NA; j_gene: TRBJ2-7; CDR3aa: CASSLDGSSYEQYF
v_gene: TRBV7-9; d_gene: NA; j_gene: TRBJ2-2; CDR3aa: CASSSSGRINTGELFF
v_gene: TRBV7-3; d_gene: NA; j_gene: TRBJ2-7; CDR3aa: CASSLIGDGEQYF
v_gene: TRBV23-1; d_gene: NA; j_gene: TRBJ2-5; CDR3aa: CASSQSVTRLEEQETQYF
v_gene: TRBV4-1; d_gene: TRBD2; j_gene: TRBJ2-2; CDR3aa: CASSQEAGDRGGELFF
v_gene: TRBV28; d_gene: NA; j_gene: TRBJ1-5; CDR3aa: CASSTTETGYNQPQHF
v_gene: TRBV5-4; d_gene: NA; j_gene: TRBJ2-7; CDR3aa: CASSPTWGVYEQYF
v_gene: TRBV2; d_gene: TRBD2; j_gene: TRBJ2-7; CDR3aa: CASGALAGGYEQYF
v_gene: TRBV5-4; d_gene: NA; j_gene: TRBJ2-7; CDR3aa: CASSLLGGGYEQYF
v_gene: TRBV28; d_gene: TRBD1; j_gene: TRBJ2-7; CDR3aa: CASSSRKGAAYEQYF
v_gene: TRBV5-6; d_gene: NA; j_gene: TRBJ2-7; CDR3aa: CASSLMVAVGSYEQYF
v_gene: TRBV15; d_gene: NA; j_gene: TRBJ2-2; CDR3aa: CATSSFRTTTGELFF
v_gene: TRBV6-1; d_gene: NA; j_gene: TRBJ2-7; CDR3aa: CASRAYEQYF
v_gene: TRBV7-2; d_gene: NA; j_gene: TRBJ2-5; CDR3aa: CASSLDTVGWSGKETQYF
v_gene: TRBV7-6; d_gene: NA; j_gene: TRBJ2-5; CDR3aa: CASSLWGQETQYF
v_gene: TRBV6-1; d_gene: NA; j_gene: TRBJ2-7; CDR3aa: CASSEGSRYYEQYF
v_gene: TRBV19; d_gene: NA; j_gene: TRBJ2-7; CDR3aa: CASSFVGLGYEQYF
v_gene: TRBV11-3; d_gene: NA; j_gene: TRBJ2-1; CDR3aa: CASSERSYNEQFF
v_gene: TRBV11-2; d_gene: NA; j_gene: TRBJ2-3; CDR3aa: CASSHIRGDTQYF
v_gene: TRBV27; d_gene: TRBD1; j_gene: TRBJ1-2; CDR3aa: CASRLGQGRRGYTF
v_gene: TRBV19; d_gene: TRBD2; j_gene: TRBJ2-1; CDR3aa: CASSWTSGRDSYNEQFF
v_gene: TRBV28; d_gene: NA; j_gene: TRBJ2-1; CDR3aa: CASRPDGYNEQFF
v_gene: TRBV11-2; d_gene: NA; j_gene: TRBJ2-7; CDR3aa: CASSGTQVDSYEQYF
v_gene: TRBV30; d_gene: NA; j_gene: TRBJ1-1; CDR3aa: CAWSVLPGATEAFF
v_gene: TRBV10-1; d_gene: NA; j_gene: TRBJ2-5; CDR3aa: CASSETGTGETQYF
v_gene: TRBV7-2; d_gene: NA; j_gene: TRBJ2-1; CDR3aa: CASSSPAESSYNEQFF
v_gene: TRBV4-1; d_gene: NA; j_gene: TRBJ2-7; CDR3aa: CASSQETGLDRKQYF
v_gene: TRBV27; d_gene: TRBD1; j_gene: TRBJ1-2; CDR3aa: CASRNGQGRGYTF
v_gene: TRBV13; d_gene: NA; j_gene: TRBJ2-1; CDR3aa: CASSPRRTYNEQFF
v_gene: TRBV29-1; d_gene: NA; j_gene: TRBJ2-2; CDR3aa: CSADRENTGELFF
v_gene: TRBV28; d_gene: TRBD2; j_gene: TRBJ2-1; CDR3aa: CASSLTSGSLNEQFF
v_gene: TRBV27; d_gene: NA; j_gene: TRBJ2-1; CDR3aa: CASRLGDGEQFF
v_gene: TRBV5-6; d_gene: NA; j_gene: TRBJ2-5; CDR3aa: CASSLGQAQETQYF
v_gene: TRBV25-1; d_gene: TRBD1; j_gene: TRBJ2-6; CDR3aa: CASSGLSDRVNGANVLTF
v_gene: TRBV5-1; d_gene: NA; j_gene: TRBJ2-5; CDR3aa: CASSFIGETQYF
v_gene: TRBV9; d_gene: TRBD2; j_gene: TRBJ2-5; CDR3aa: CASSVGTSGTETQYF